The TCR beta chain under discussion was sequenced for a study of blood T cell repertoires in COVID-19. Across the study: Acute and convalescent COVID-19 specimens originated in the United States, Italy and Spain. Sample material is recorded as cDNA or gDNA derived from T cells, B-cell-depleted T cells, or PBMCs.

This clone was found many times. The CDR3 is 14 amino acids. Looked up from germline, CDR1 is MGHRA and CDR2 is YSYEKL. V was trimmed by 3 bases and J by 1 base, leaving 4 bases between them. How the authors handled the data: Counts of nucleated cells, estimated from reference gene primer amplification, were obtained. Some clones are missing from TCRdb's copy, which holds only in-frame ones; the method was immunoSEQ multiplex PCR. The DNA gave D and trimming, while V, J and clone size come from that table. The table records about 120,000 clones, around 77% of them present only once. This TCR came from a human donor in a cohort sampled during active COVID-19. The sample was peripheral blood. The J gene is TRBJ1-6, the V gene TRBV4-1, with D unresolved. The CDR3 reads CASSQESYNSPLHF. The DNA for the CDR3 is TGCGCCAGCAGCCAGGAGTCCTATAATTCACCCCTCCACTTT.